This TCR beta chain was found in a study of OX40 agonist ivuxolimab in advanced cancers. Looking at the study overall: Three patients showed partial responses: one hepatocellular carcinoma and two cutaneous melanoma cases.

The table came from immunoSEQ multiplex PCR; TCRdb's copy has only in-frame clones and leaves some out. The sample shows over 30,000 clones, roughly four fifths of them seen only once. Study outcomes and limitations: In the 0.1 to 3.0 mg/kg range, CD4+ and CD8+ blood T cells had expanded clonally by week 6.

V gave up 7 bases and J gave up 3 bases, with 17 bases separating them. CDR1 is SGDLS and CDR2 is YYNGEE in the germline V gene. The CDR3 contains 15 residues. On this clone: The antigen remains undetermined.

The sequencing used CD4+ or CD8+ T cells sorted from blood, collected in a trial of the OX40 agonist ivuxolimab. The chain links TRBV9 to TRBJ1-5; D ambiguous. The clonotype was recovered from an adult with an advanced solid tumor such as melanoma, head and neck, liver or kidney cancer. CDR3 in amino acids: CASAREGRINQPQHF. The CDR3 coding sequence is TGTGCCAGCGCGCGGGAGGGCCGGATCAATCAGCCCCAGCATTTT.